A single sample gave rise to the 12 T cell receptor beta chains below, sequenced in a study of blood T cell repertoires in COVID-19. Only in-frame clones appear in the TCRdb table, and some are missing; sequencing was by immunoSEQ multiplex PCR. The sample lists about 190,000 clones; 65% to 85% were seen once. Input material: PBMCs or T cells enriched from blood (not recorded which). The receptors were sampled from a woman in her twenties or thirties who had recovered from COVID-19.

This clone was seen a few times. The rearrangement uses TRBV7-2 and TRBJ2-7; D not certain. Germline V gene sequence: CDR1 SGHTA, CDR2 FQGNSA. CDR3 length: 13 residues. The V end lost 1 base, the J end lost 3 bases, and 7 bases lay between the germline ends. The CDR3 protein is CASSLGRNYEQYF. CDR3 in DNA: TGTGCCAGCAGCTTAGGGAGAAACTACGAGCAGTACTTC.

CDR3 amino acids: CASSQSGNLRETQYF. The CDR3 DNA follows: TGTGCCAGCAGTCAATCGGGAAATCTTAGGGAGACCCAGTACTTC. This rearrangement joins TRBV25-1 to TRBJ2-5; perhaps TRBD2 as D (5 bases). In germline, CDR1 is MGHDK, CDR2 SYGVNS. The CDR3 extends over 15 amino acids. The germline V and J ends were trimmed by 5 bases and 5 bases, with 18 bases remaining between them.

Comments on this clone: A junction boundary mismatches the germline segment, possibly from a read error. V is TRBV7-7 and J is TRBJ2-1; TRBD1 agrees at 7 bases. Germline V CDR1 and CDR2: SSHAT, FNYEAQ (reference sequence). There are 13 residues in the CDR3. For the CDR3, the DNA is TGTGCTAGCAGCCCCCGACAGGGCAATGAGCAGTTCTTC. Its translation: CASSPRQGNEQFF.

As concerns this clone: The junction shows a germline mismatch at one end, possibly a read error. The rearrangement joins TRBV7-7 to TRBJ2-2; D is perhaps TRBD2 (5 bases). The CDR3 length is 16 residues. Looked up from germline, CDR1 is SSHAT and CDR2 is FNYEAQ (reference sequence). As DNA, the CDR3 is TGTGCTAGCAGCTTAGCGAGGGCAGCCAACACCGGGGAGCTGTTTTTT. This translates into CASSLARAANTGELFF.

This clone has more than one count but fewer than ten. The CDR3: CASSLAGESSGANVLTF. CDR3 in DNA: TGCGCCAGCAGCTTGGCTGGGGAGAGCTCTGGGGCCAACGTCCTGACTTTC. The chain has TRBV5-1 and TRBJ2-6, with D possibly being TRBD2 (5 bases). Germline V CDR1 and CDR2: SGHRS, YFSETQ. V gave up 0 bases and J gave up 0 bases, with 10 bases separating them. The CDR3 is made up of 17 amino acids. The full variable domain, completed using reference TRBV5-1 and TRBJ2-6, is KAGVTQTPRYLIKTRGQQVTLSCSPISGHRSVSWYQQTPGQGLQFLFEYFSETQRNKGNFPGRFSGRQFSNSRSEMNVSTLELGDSALYLCASSLAGESSGANVLTFGAGSRLTVL.

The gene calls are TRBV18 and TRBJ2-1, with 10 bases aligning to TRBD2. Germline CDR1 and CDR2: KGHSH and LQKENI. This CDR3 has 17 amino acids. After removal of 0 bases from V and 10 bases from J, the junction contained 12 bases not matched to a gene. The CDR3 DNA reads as TGTGCCAGCTCACCACCCGTAGACGGACTAGCGGTTTACGAGCAGTTCTTC. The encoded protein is CASSPPVDGLAVYEQFF.

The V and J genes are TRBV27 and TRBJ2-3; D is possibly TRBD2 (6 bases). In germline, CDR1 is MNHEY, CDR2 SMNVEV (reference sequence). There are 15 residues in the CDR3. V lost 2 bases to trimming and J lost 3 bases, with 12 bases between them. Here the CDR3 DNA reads TGTGCCAGCAGTTTAATTGGGACTTTAACAGATACGCAGTATTTT. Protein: CASSLIGTLTDTQYF.

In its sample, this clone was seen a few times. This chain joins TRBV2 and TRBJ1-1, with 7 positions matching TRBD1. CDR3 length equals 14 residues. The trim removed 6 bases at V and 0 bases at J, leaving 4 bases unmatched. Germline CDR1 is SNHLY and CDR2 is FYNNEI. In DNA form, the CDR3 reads TGTGCCAGCAGGGAGGACAGGTTGAACACTGAAGCTTTCTTT. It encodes CASREDRLNTEAFF.

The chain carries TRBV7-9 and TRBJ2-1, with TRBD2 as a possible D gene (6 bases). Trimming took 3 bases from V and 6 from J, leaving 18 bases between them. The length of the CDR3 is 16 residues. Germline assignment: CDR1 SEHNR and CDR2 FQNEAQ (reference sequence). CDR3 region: CASSFPNWRGSNEQFF. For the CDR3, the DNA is TGTGCCAGCAGCTTCCCCAATTGGCGGGGTAGCAATGAGCAGTTCTTC.

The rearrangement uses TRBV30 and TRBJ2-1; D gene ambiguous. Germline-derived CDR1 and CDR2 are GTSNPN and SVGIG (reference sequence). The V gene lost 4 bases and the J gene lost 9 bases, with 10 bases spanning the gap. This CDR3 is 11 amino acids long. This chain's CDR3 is CAWTRDREQFF. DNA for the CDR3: TGTGCCTGGACTAGAGACCGTGAGCAGTTCTTC.

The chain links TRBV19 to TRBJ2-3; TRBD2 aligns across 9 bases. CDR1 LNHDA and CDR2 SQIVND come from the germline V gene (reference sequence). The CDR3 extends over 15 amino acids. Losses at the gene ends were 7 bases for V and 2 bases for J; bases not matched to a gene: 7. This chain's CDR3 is CASIMASGTTDTQYF. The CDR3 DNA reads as TGTGCCAGTATTATGGCTAGCGGGACCACAGATACGCAGTATTTT.

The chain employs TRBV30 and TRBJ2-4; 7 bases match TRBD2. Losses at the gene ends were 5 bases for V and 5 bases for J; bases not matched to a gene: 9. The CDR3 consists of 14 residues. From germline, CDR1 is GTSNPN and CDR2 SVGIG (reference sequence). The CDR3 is CAWDRDYVENIQYF. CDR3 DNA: TGTGCCTGGGACCGGGACTACGTGGAAAACATTCAGTACTTC.